One sample yielded the 23 T cell receptor beta chains listed below, sequenced in a study of blood T cells in healthy people across ages. A second PCR of 7 to 11 cycles used a sample-barcoded 5' primer and a J-beta primer mix. TCRdb reprocessed the 5' RACE reads via MiXCR and lists one record per CDR3 protein. The sample includes approximately 790,000 distinct CDR3 sequences, under 80% of them seen just once. Input material: blood. The receptor set was obtained from a man aged 30 to 39 in good health.

The chain is built from TRBV9 and TRBJ1-2; TRBD1 is a possible D gene (5 bases). V gave up 0 bases and J gave up 4 bases, with 13 bases separating them. Germline CDR1 reads SGDLS; CDR2 reads YYNGEE. This CDR3 comprises 15 residues. The chain's CDR3 is CASSVGGSSRYGYTF. The CDR3 DNA reads as TGTGCCAGCAGCGTAGGGGGGAGCTCCCGCTATGGCTACACCTTC.

V is TRBV27 and J is TRBJ1-1, with a possible D match to TRBD1 (6 bases). Germline assignment: CDR1 MNHEY and CDR2 SMNVEV (reference sequence). Trimming cost V 6 bases and J 10 bases, with 18 bases left between them. The CDR3 is 13 amino acids. The CDR3 DNA follows: TGTGCCAGCAGCCGAGCCCAGGGGCGGAGAGCTTTCTTT. Its translation is CASSRAQGRRAFF.

This chain links TRBV6-5 with TRBJ1-2; TRBD1 agrees at 8 bases. The V and J ends lost 5 bases and 8 bases, in that order; junction bases with no gene match: 7. Germline CDR1 reads MNHEY; CDR2 reads SVGAGI. The CDR3 runs 13 residues. DNA for the CDR3: TGTGCCAGCAGTGACCGTAGACAGGGGGGCTACACCTTC. Translation: CASSDRRQGGYTF.

This clonotype was recorded a few times. The J gene is TRBJ2-3, the V gene TRBV29-1, with 7 positions matching TRBD2. Germline V gene lookup returns CDR1 SQVTM and CDR2 ANQGSEA. Losses at the gene ends were 7 bases for V and 3 bases for J; bases not matched to a gene: 13. This CDR3 comprises 15 residues. Here the CDR3 reads CSGNDGGGWTDTQYF. The CDR3 DNA reads TGCAGCGGAAACGATGGGGGGGGATGGACAGATACGCAGTATTTT.

The chain carries TRBV20-1 and TRBJ1-5; D remains ambiguous. V was shortened by 2 bases and J by 0 bases, with 8 bases between the two germline ends. CDR3 length: 14 residues. Germline V gene data show CDR1 as DFQATT and CDR2 as SNEGSKA (reference sequence). CDR3 coding DNA: TGCAGTGCTAGATTGGGAGGTAGCAATCAGCCCCAGCATTTT. Its translation: CSARLGGSNQPQHF.

This clonotype was seen more than once but under ten times. V and J are TRBV4-2 and TRBJ2-1; 10 bases fit TRBD2. Germline assignment: CDR1 LGHNA and CDR2 YNFKEQ. Trimming cost V 0 bases and J 1 base; bases outside gene matches: 6. The CDR3 runs to 18 residues. CDR3: CASSQDPSGGKSYNEQFF. The CDR3 bases are TGTGCCAGCAGCCAAGACCCTAGCGGGGGAAAGTCCTACAATGAGCAGTTCTTC.

V usage is TRBV5-1 and J usage is TRBJ2-1; 7 bases map to TRBD1. This CDR3 region has 17 residues. From germline, CDR1 is SGHRS and CDR2 YFSETQ. After removal of 0 bases from V and 5 bases from J, the junction contained 11 bases not matched to a gene. This CDR3 is CASSLGIGTVTDNEQFF. The CDR3 nucleotides are TGCGCCAGCAGCTTGGGGATCGGGACAGTAACAGACAATGAGCAGTTCTTC.

The rearrangement uses TRBV6-2 or TRBV6-3 and TRBJ1-5; D may be TRBD1 (5 bases). The CDR3 spans 15 residues. Germline assignment: CDR1 MNHEY and CDR2 SVGEGT. The germline V and J ends were trimmed by 8 bases and 2 bases, with 16 bases remaining between them. The CDR3: CASGPAGGGNQPQHF. For the CDR3, the DNA is TGTGCCAGCGGCCCAGCGGGGGGAGGCAATCAGCCCCAGCATTTT.

This clonotype has only a few counts. J is TRBJ2-5 and V is TRBV5-1; no clear D gene. The V gene's germline CDR1 is SGHRS and CDR2 YFSETQ. Trimming took 5 bases from V and 0 from J, leaving 8 bases between them. The CDR3 loop spans 13 amino acids. The CDR3 sequence is CASRTWDQETQYF. CDR3 DNA: TGCGCCAGCAGAACTTGGGACCAAGAGACCCAGTACTTC.

This clonotype was picked up a small number of times. V usage is TRBV5-1 and J usage is TRBJ2-5; 7 nucleotides line up with TRBD1. The DNA end favors TRBJ2-7, so the J call may be wrong. In germline, CDR1 is SGHRS, CDR2 YFSETQ. This CDR3 is built from 13 residues. This CDR3 reads CASSLTTGSEQYF. CDR3 DNA sequence: TGCGCCAGCAGTTTGACGACAGGGTCCGAGCAGTACTTC.

Worth noting for this clonotype: Its ends do not fully match the called genes, so a read error is possible. For the CDR3, the DNA is TGTGCCAGCGGTGAATCGGCGGGAGGTGGGGAGACCCAGTACTTC. Translation: CASGESAGGGETQYF. V usage is TRBV25-1 and J usage is TRBJ2-5, with 8 bases matching TRBD2. The CDR3 totals 15 residues. Germline V gene lookup returns CDR1 MGHDK and CDR2 SYGVNS.

The chain uses TRBV4-2 and TRBJ2-3; 9 bases map to TRBD2. Germline V CDR1 and CDR2: LGHNA, YNFKEQ. This CDR3 spans 16 amino acids. J was trimmed by 5 bases and V by 2 bases; bases with no gene match: 8. CDR3 region: CASSQLKAGGRDTQYF. As DNA, the CDR3 is TGTGCCAGCAGCCAATTGAAGGCGGGAGGGCGAGATACGCAGTATTTT.

J is TRBJ1-6 and V is TRBV4-3; the match to TRBD1 covers 8 bases. CDR1 and CDR2 from the germline V gene are LGHNA and YSLEER. Germline trimming cut 3 bases from V and 7 bases from J; bases unmatched to any gene: 2. This CDR3 spans 14 amino acids. The CDR3 DNA sequence: TGCGCCAGCAGCCAGAGGACAGGGAATTCACCCCTCCACTTT. Translating gives CASSQRTGNSPLHF.

This clonotype occurred a few times. The V gene is TRBV29-1, the J gene TRBJ2-6, with D uncertain. Between the trimmed V and J ends, which lost 1 base and 3 bases, there was a span of 7 bases. Germline loops: CDR1 SQVTM, CDR2 ANQGSEA. This CDR3 region has 14 residues. The CDR3 DNA reads as TGCAGCGTTGAAGCATCGGTTGGGGCCAACGTCCTGACTTTC. This gives the protein CSVEASVGANVLTF.

A note on this clonotype: One junction end does not reproduce the germline sequence, and a read error may be involved. This chain joins TRBV12-3 or TRBV12-4 and TRBJ1-6; TRBD1 matches at 12 bases. The CDR3 has 16 residues. CDR3 DNA: TGTACCAGCAGTTCAGGGACAGGGGGCCATAATTCACCCCTCCACTTT. Translation gives CTSSSGTGGHNSPLHF.

The V call is TRBV11-2, the J call TRBJ1-2; D is undetermined. The germline V gene has CDR1 SGHAT and CDR2 FQNNGV. The CDR3 is made up of 14 amino acids. Trimming stripped 5 bases from V and 1 base from J, with 11 bases between. For the CDR3, the DNA is TGTGCCAGCAGCCCTAACGTCGGTAACTATGGCTACACCTTC. Protein sequence: CASSPNVGNYGYTF.

The rearrangement joins TRBV6-5 to TRBJ2-7, with D possibly TRBD1 on 5 matching bases. Germline-derived CDR1 and CDR2 are MNHEY and SVGAGI. The CDR3 runs 13 residues. Trimming cost V 7 bases and J 0 bases, with 10 bases left between them. The CDR3, as DNA: TGTGCCAGCAAGGGGCCTAGCTCCTACGAGCAGTACTTC. Its protein is CASKGPSSYEQYF.

The chain links TRBV7-3 to TRBJ2-1; D is possibly TRBD2 (6 bases). Germline V gene sequence: CDR1 SGHTA, CDR2 FQGTGA. Trimming took off 4 bases at V and 2 bases at J, with 9 bases between the two ends. This CDR3 comprises 14 residues. The CDR3 region is CASSSPGAYNEQFF. As DNA, the CDR3 is TGTGCCAGCAGCTCACCGGGGGCCTACAATGAGCAGTTCTTC.

This chain uses TRBV20-1 with TRBJ2-7; TRBD2 matches 10 bases. J lost 2 bases, V lost 5 bases, and 6 bases had no gene match. Looked up from germline, CDR1 is DFQATT and CDR2 is SNEGSKA (reference sequence). The length of the CDR3 is 14 residues. The CDR3 reads CSAHWTSGPYEQYF. CDR3 bases: TGCAGTGCTCACTGGACTAGCGGTCCCTACGAGCAGTACTTC.

V usage is TRBV6-5 and J usage is TRBJ2-7; D perhaps matches TRBD1 (6 bases). The J call may be in error: the DNA end matches TRBJ2-5 better. The CDR3 covers 15 residues. Germline-derived CDR1 and CDR2 are MNHEY and SVGAGI. CDR3 amino acids: CASSYSTGSLETQYF. As DNA, the CDR3 is TGTGCCAGCAGTTACTCGACAGGTTCGTTGGAGACCCAGTACTTC.

The chain links TRBV29-1 to TRBJ2-1, with 11 bases aligning to TRBD2. This CDR3 is 12 amino acids long. V shed 4 bases and J 13 bases; nucleotides not matched to a gene: 6. In germline, CDR1 is SQVTM, CDR2 ANQGSEA. The CDR3, as DNA: TGCAGCGTTGGACTAGCGGGAAGCGGTCAGTTCTTC. It encodes CSVGLAGSGQFF.

This chain links TRBV7-3 with TRBJ2-1; 8 bases fit TRBD2. Trimming removed 0 bases from V and 6 bases from J; junction bases left unmatched: 4. CDR3 length equals 15 residues. The germline V gene encodes CDR1 SGHTA and CDR2 FQGTGA. The CDR3 region is CASSLTPAGANEQFF. The CDR3 nucleotides read TGTGCCAGCAGCTTAACCCCAGCGGGGGCCAATGAGCAGTTCTTC.

This chain uses TRBV6-2 or TRBV6-3 with TRBJ2-7; weak D call: TRBD1 (5 bases). The germline V gene has CDR1 MNHEY and CDR2 SVGEGT. This CDR3 has 15 residues. The V and J ends lost 0 bases and 2 bases respectively, with 11 bases between them. The CDR3 is CASSYSLGRAYEQYF. The CDR3 DNA reads as TGTGCCAGCAGTTACTCCCTAGGCAGGGCCTACGAGCAGTACTTC.